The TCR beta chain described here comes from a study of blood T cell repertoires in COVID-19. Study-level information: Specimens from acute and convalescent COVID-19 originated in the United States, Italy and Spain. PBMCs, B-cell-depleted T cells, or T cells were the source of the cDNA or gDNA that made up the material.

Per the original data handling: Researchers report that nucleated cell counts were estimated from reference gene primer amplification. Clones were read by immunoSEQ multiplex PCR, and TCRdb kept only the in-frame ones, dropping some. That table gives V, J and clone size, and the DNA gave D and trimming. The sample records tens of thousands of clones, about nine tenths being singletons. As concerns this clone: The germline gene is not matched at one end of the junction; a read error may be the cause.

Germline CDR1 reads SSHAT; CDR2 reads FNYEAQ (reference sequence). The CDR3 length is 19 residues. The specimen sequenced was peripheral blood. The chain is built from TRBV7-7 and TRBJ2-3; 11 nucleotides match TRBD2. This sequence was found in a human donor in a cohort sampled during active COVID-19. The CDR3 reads CASSRLGTSGAGGTDTQYF. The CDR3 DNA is TGTGCTAGCAGCAGATTGGGGACTAGCGGAGCGGGGGGCACAGATACGCAGTATTTT.